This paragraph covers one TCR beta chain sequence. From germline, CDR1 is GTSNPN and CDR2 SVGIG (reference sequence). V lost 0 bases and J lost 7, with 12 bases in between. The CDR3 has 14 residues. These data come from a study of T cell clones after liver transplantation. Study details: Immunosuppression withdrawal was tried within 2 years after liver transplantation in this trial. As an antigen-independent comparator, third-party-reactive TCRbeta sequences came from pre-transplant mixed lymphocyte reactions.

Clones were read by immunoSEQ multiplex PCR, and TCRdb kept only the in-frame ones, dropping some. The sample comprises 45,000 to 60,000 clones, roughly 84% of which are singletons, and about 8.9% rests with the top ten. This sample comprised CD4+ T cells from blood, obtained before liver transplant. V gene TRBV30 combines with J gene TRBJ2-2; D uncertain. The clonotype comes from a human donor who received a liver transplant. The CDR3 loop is CAWSVGLLDGELFF. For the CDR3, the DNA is TGTGCCTGGAGTGTAGGCTTACTCGACGGGGAGCTGTTTTTT.